This T cell receptor beta chain appears in the sequencing data of a study of PD-L1 blockade in urothelial cancer. Sequencing was performed with immunoSEQ multiplex PCR; in TCRdb, only in-frame clones are kept and a portion is missing. The sample includes some 65,000 clones, 81% of them seen just once. The time point was: pretreatment peripheral blood. The material sequenced was PBMCs, taken around atezolizumab (anti-PD-L1) treatment. The receptor was derived from a man between 65 and 85 years old with urothelial cancer.

DNA for the CDR3: TGTGCCAGCAGCTTGGGTCGGCGGCTGAGCACTGAAGCTTTCTTT. It codes for CASSLGRRLSTEAFF. V gene TRBV5-4 combines with J gene TRBJ1-1; D not resolved. V gave up 0 bases and J gave up 4 bases, with 13 bases separating them. CDR1 is SGHNT and CDR2 is YYREEE in the germline V gene (reference sequence). The CDR3 loop spans 15 amino acids.